Sequencing of this TCR beta chain was carried out in a study of T-cell memory formation after mild COVID-19. The CDR3 has 14 residues. Germline V gene sequence: CDR1 LNHNV, CDR2 YYDKDF (reference sequence). The V end lost 1 base, the J end lost 4 bases, and 10 bases lay between the germline ends. General study results and limits: Pre-infection memory showed some responding clones, and this suggested that cross-reactive memory joined.

This clonotype was observed a handful of times. Its antigen remains unidentified. Using constant-segment primers, 5'RACE produced TCR alpha and TCR beta cDNA libraries carrying sample barcodes and UMIs. TCRdb re-derived calls from the 5' RACE reads in MiXCR, one entry per CDR3 protein. Of 530,000 or so distinct CDR3 sequences in the sample, around 16% were seen once. This TCR was sampled from an adult woman who had mild COVID-19 (a few samples of this study predate the infection). Cell type and time point are not known. The V call is TRBV15, the J call TRBJ1-2; the D is unclear. The sample was PBMCs or a T cell subset sorted from them (not recorded which). The CDR3 region is CATSRVGSAYGYTF. The CDR3 coding sequence is TGTGCCACCAGCAGAGTAGGAAGTGCCTATGGCTACACCTTC.